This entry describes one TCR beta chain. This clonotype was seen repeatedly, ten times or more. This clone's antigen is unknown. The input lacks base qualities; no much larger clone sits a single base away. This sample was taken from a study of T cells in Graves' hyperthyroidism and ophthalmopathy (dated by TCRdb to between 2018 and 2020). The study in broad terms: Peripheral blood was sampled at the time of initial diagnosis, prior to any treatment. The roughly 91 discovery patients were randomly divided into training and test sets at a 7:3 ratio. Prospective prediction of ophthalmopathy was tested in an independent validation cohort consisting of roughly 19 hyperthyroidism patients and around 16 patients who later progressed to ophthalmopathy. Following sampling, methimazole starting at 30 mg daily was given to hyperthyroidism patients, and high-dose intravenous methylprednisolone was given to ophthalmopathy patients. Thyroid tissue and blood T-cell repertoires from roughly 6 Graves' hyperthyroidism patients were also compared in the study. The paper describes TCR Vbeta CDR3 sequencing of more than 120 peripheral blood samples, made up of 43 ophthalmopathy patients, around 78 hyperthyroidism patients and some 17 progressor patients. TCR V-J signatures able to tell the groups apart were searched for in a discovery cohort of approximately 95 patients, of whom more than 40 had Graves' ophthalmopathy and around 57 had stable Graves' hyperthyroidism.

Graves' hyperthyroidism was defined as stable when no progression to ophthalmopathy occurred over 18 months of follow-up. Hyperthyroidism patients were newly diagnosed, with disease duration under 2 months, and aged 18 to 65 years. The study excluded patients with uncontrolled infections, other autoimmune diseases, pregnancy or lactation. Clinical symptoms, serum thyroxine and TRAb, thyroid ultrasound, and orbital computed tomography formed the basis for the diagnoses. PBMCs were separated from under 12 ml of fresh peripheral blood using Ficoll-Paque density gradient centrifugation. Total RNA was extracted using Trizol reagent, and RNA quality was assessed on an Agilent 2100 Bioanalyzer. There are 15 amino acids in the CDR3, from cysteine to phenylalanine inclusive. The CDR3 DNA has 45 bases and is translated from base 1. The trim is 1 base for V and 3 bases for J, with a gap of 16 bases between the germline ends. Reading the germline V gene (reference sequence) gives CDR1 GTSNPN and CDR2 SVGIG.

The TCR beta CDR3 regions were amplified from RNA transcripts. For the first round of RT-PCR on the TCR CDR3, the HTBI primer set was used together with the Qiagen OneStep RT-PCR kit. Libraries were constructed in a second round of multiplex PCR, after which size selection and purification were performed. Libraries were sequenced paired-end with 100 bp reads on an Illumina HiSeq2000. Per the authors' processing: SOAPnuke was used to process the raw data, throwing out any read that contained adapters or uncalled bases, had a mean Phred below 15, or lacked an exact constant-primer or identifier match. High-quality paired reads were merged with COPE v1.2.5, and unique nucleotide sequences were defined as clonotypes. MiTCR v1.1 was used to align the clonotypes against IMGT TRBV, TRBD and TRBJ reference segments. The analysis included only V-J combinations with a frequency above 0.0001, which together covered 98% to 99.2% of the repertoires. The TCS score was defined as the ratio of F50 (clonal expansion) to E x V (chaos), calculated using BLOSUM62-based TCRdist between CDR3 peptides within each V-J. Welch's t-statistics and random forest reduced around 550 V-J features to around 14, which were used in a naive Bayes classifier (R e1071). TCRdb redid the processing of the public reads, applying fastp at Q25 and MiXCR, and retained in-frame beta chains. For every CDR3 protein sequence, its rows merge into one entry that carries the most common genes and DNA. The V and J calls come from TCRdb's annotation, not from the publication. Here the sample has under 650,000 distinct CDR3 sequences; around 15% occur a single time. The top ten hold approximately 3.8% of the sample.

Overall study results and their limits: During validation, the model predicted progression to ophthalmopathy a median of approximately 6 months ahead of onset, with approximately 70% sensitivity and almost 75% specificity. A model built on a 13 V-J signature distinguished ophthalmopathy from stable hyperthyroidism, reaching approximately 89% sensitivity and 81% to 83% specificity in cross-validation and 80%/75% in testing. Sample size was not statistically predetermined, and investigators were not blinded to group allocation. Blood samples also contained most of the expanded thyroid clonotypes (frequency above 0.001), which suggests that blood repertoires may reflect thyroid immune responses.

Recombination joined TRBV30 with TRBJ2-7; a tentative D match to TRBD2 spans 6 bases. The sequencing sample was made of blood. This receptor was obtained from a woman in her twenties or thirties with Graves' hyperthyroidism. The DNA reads TGTGCCTGGAGTGGGGGGGAGCTATCCTACTACGAGCAGTACTTC. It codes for CAWSGGELSYYEQYF.